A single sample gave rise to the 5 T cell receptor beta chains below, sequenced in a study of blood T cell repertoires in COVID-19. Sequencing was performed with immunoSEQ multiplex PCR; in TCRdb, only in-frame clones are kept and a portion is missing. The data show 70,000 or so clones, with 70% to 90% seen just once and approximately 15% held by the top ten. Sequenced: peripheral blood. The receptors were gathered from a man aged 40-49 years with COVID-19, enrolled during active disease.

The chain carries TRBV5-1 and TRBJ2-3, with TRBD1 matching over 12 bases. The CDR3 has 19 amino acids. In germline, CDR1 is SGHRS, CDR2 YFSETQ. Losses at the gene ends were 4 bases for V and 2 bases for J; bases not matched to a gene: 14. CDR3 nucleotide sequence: TGCGCCAGCAGCGCCGGCGGGACAGGGGGCGCTGGGTACACAGATACGCAGTATTTT. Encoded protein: CASSAGGTGGAGYTDTQYF.

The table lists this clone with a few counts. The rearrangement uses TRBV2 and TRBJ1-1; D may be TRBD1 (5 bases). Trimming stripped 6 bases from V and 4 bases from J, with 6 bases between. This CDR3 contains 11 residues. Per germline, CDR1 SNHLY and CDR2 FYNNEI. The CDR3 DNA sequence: TGTGCCAGCAGCACAGGCACTGAAGCTTTCTTT. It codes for CASSTGTEAFF.

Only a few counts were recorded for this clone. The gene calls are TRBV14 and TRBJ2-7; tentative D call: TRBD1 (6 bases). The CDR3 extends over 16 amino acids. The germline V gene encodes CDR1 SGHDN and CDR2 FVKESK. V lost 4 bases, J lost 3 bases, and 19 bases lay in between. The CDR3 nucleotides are TGTGCCAGCAGCCGTGGCAGGGGACCCGACTTCTACGAGCAGTACTTC. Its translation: CASSRGRGPDFYEQYF.

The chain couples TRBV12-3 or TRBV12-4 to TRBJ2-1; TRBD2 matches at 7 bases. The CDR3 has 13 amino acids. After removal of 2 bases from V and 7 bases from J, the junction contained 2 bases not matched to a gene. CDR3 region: CASSLTGGNEQFF. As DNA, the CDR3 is TGTGCCAGCAGTTTAACGGGGGGAAATGAGCAGTTCTTC.

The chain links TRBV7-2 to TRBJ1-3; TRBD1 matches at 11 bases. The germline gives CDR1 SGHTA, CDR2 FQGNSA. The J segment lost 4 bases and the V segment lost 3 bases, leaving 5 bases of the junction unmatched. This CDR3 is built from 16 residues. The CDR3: CASSLWTGGQGNTIYF. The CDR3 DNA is TGTGCCAGCAGCTTGTGGACAGGGGGCCAAGGAAACACCATATATTTT.